This record covers a single T cell receptor (beta chain). Its antigen is unidentified. The record originates from a study of cytomegalovirus exposure and HLA in healthy donors. Overall study findings and caveats: There were fewer than 200 TCR beta chains listed as cytomegalovirus-associated. That first-cohort TCR clusters tended to co-occur in the 100 to 150 validation repertoires was found in a later analysis.

Assay: immunoSEQ multiplex PCR; the TCRdb copy retains only in-frame clones and omits some. The sample includes around 94,000 clones, approximately 94% of them seen just once. Donors were drawn from the approximately 130-subject validation cohort, separate from the approximately 670-subject first cohort. V was cut by 1 base and J by 6 bases, with 13 bases left in between. Germline loops: CDR1 SGDLS, CDR2 YYNGEE. This CDR3 is built from 14 residues. V usage is TRBV9 and J usage is TRBJ1-2; possible D gene TRBD1, 6 bases. Sequencing was carried out using PBMCs. This clonotype was obtained from a young woman in good health and CMV-seronegative. This chain's CDR3 is CASSVPDSKNGYTF. Written as DNA, the CDR3 is TGTGCCAGCAGCGTACCGGACAGCAAAAATGGCTACACCTTC.